What follows describes a single T cell receptor (beta chain). This clonotype is large (0.1 to 1%) in its sample. Which antigen it targets is not known. Per-base quality was not reported, and no clone a single base away is much larger than it. The germline ends are 13 bases apart after V is trimmed by 3 bases and J by 2 bases. The CDR3 sequence holds 15 residues, the cysteine and phenylalanine included. The read is trimmed to its CDR3 DNA, 45 bases read in frame from base 1. Via the germline V gene (reference sequence), CDR1 is DFQATT and CDR2 SNEGSKA. Data came from an Illumina MiSeq. TCRdb took the public reads, trimmed them with fastp at Q25, ran MiXCR for clone calling and kept in-frame beta chains. Records with the same CDR3 protein are collapsed into one entry carrying the most frequent genes and DNA. Here the sample has roughly 850 distinct CDR3 sequences; approximately 6.1% occur a single time. The top ten hold approximately 14% of the sample.

The source of the sample is a study. This chain joins TRBV20-1 to TRBJ1-4, with TRBD1 as a weak D call on 6 bases. This clonotype was obtained from a human donor with rheumatoid arthritis. The sequencing input was CD4+ T cells from synovial fluid. The CDR3 reads CSASATGRTNEKLFF. DNA sequence: TGCAGTGCTAGCGCTACAGGGCGGACTAATGAAAAACTGTTTTTT.